This T cell receptor (beta chain) comes out of a study of cytomegalovirus exposure and HLA in healthy donors. Study-wide points: Presence/absence analyses treated sequencing depth as roughly uniform across donors. Links to common viral pathogens appeared, in a later analysis, for several of the most significant clusters. Within an earlier analysis, most TCR beta V segments proved productive either about 87% or about 30% of the time.

At sampling all donors were nominally healthy, likely with unrecorded immune exposures. Primers included in the PCR were 60 Vbeta and 13 Jbeta primers. Some clones are missing from TCRdb's copy, which holds only in-frame ones; the method was immunoSEQ multiplex PCR. This sample carries some 130,000 clones, about 78% of them seen once, and the ten largest clones take less than 3.5%. This clone appeared a few times. The target antigen is unknown. The trim removed 2 bases at V and 3 bases at J, leaving 9 bases unmatched. Germline V gene data show CDR1 as SGHTA and CDR2 as FQGNSA. The CDR3 sequence is 17 residues long.

The sample consisted of PBMCs. This chain connects TRBV7-2 to TRBJ2-1, with 8 nucleotides matching TRBD2. This TCR was sampled from a human donor in good health. The CDR3 is CASSLKTSDPHYNEQFF. The CDR3 coding sequence is TGTGCCAGCAGCTTAAAGACTAGCGATCCCCACTACAATGAGCAGTTCTTC. Full variable domain (remainder filled in from reference TRBV7-2 and TRBJ2-1): GAGVSQSPSNKVTEKGKDVELRCDPISGHTALYWYRQSLGQGLEFLIYFQGNSAPDKSGLPSDRFSAERTGGSVSTLTIQRTQQEDSAVYLCASSLKTSDPHYNEQFFGPGTRLTVL.